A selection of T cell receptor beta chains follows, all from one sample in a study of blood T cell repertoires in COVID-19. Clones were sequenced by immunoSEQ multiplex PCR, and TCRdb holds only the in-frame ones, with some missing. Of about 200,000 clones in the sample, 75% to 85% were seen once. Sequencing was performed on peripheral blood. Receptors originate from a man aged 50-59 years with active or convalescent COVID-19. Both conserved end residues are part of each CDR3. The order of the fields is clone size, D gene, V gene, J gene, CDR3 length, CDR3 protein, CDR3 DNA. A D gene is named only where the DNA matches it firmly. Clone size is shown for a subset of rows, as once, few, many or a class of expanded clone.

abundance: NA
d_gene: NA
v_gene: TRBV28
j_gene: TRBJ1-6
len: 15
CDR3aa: CASSLVTPQYSPLHF
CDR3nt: TGTGCCAGCAGTTTAGTTACACCCCAGTATTCACCCCTCCACTTT

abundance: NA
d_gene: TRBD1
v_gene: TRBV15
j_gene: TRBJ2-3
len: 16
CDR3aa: CATSRGQGAGADTQYF
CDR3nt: TGTGCCACCAGCAGAGGACAGGGGGCTGGGGCCGATACGCAGTATTTT

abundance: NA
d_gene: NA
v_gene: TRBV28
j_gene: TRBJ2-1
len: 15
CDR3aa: CASSPFAEAYNEQFF
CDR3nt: TGTGCCAGCAGTCCCTTCGCGGAGGCTTACAATGAGCAGTTCTTC

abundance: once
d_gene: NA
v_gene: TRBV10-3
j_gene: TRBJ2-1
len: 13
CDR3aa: CAISGAGYNEQFF
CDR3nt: TGTGCCATCTCAGGGGCTGGCTACAATGAGCAGTTCTTC

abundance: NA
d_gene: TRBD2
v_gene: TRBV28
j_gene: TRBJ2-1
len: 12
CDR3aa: CASSGLGNEQFF
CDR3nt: TGTGCCAGCAGTGGACTAGGCAATGAGCAGTTCTTC

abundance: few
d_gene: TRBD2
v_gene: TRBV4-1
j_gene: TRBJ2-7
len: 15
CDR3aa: CASSLGLAGGYEQYF
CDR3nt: TGCGCCAGCAGCCTAGGACTAGCGGGAGGCTACGAGCAGTACTTC

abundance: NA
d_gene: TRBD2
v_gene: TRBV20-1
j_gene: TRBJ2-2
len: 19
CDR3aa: CSASFVGLAGGSNTGELFF
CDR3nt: TGCAGTGCTAGTTTTGTTGGACTAGCGGGGGGATCGAACACCGGGGAGCTGTTTTTT

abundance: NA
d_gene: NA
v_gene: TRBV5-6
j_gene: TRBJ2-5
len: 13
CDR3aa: CASSFRGLETQYF
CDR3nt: TGTGCCAGCAGCTTCCGGGGGTTAGAGACCCAGTACTTC

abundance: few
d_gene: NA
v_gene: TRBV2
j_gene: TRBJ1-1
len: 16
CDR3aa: CASSERVGGGYTEAFF
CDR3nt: TGTGCCAGCAGTGAACGGGTAGGGGGAGGGTACACTGAAGCTTTCTTT

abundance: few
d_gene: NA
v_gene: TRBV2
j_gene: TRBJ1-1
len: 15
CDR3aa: CASSEAEEVDTEAFF
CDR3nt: TGTGCCAGCAGTGAAGCCGAGGAAGTGGACACTGAAGCTTTCTTT

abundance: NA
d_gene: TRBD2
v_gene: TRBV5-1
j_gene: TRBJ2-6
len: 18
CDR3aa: CASTPRGGLRTGANVLTF
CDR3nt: TGCGCCAGCACCCCCCGGGGGGGGCTTCGAACTGGGGCCAACGTCCTGACTTTC